A selection of T cell receptor beta chains follows, all from one sample in a study of CD8 T cells in ankylosing spondylitis. TCRdb processed the 5' RACE reads anew with MiXCR; each CDR3 protein has one entry. The table lists some 95,000 distinct CDR3 sequences, 8.8% of them singletons. Sequenced: blood, either unsorted or a sorted T cell fraction (not recorded which). Receptors originate from a male donor with ankylosing spondylitis or in good health (not recorded which). Each CDR3 is given with its conserved first and last residue. The D gene is left open where the match is weak. Size is stated for part of the rows, as once, few or many counts, or as a class when the clone is expanded.

TRBD1,NA,TRBJ1-5,TRBV6-1,CASRGDRGGNQPQHF,TGTGCCAGCAGAGGGGACAGGGGGGGCAATCAGCCCCAGCATTTT
NA,few,TRBJ2-7,TRBV28,CASASVGGAYEQYF,TGTGCCAGCGCCTCAGTCGGGGGTGCCTACGAGCAGTACTTC
NA,few,TRBJ2-1,TRBV25-1,CARTLVGRHNEQFF,TGTGCCAGGACTTTGGTGGGTAGACACAATGAGCAGTTCTTC
NA,NA,TRBJ2-5,TRBV7-2,CASSFRAGFQETQYF,TGTGCCAGCAGCTTCCGAGCGGGCTTCCAAGAGACCCAGTACTTC
NA,few,TRBJ1-1,TRBV29-1,CSVGVGRGTEAFF,TGCAGCGTTGGAGTGGGCCGGGGTACTGAAGCTTTCTTT
NA,many,TRBJ2-7,TRBV24-1,CATSEQSYEQYF,TGTGCCACCAGTGAACAGTCCTACGAGCAGTACTTC
NA,many,TRBJ1-4,TRBV20-1,CSATEAGRLEKLFF,TGCAGTGCTACCGAGGCAGGGCGACTCGAAAAACTGTTTTTT
TRBD2,NA,TRBJ2-3,TRBV5-1,CASSLVAGGRTDTQYF,TGCGCCAGCAGCTTGGTGGCGGGGGGACGCACAGATACGCAGTATTTT
NA,many,TRBJ1-2,TRBV9,CASSGTAKDYGYTF,TGTGCCAGCAGCGGGACAGCTAAAGACTATGGCTACACCTTC
NA,NA,TRBJ2-1,TRBV19,CASSSHWEANSYNEQFF,TGTGCCAGTAGTAGTCATTGGGAAGCGAACTCCTACAATGAGCAGTTCTTC
NA,NA,TRBJ2-3,TRBV15,CATSSVSGGSDTQYF,TGTGCCACCAGCAGCGTCTCGGGGGGCTCAGATACGCAGTATTTT
NA,few,TRBJ2-3,TRBV7-2,CASSLGGPGGTDTQYF,TGTGCCAGCAGCTTGGGCGGACCCGGAGGTACAGATACGCAGTATTTT
TRBD1,NA,TRBJ1-3,TRBV3-1,CASSPLQGNSGNTIYF,TGTGCCAGCAGCCCGCTACAGGGGAACTCTGGAAACACCATATATTTT
TRBD2,many,TRBJ2-1,TRBV12-3/TRBV12-4,CASSPSGLAGGPRGYNEQFF,TGTGCCAGCAGTCCTTCGGGACTAGCGGGGGGGCCTAGAGGCTACAATGAGCAGTTCTTC
NA,many,TRBJ1-6,TRBV4-2,CASSQEGGSFSPLHF,TGTGCCAGCAGCCAAGAGGGCGGCTCTTTTTCACCCCTCCACTTT
TRBD2,many,TRBJ2-1,TRBV12-3/TRBV12-4,CASTRSGGYNEQFF,TGTGCCAGCACAAGGAGCGGGGGATACAATGAGCAGTTCTTC
TRBD1,many,TRBJ2-3,TRBV11-1,CASSPGTVEVGTDTQYF,TGTGCCAGCAGCCCCGGGACAGTTGAAGTGGGCACAGATACGCAGTATTTT
TRBD2,many,TRBJ2-5,TRBV5-1,CASSPPGGLETQYF,TGCGCCAGCAGCCCGCCGGGGGGTTTAGAGACCCAGTACTTC
TRBD1,many,TRBJ1-3,TRBV10-3,CAITSIGTGTGNTIYF,TGTGCCATCACTAGTATCGGGACAGGGACTGGAAACACCATATATTTT
NA,many,TRBJ1-5,TRBV12-3/TRBV12-4,CASSLGVGGNQPQHF,TGTGCCAGCAGTTTAGGAGTGGGTGGGAATCAGCCCCAGCATTTT
TRBD2,many,TRBJ2-5,TRBV20-1,CSARSLTSSRETQYF,TGCAGTGCTAGATCCTTGACTAGCTCCCGCGAGACCCAGTACTTC
NA,few,TRBJ2-5,TRBV7-6,CASSLVGKRETQYF,TGTGCCAGCAGCTTAGTAGGGAAAAGGGAGACCCAGTACTTC
NA,many,TRBJ2-1,TRBV29-1,CSVERAGLFYNEQFF,TGCAGCGTTGAAAGGGCGGGTCTTTTTTACAATGAGCAGTTCTTC
NA,few,TRBJ2-3,TRBV20-1,CSAPPGGVSTDTQYF,TGCAGTGCACCCCCAGGGGGGGTTAGCACAGATACGCAGTATTTT
NA,NA,TRBJ2-4,TRBV7-2,CASSLVSNIQYF,TGTGCCAGCAGCTTAGTTTCGAACATTCAGTACTTC
NA,many,TRBJ1-5,TRBV7-6,CASSLGNFNQPQHF,TGTGCCAGCAGCTTAGGGAATTTCAATCAGCCCCAGCATTTT
TRBD1,few,TRBJ2-1,TRBV13,CASSRDRGRTGKFF,TGTGCCAGCAGTCGGGACAGGGGGCGCACGGGAAAGTTCTTC
TRBD1,NA,TRBJ2-3,TRBV9,CASSVGQGSTDTQYF,TGTGCCAGCAGCGTAGGACAGGGCAGCACAGATACGCAGTATTTT
TRBD1,NA,TRBJ2-3,TRBV7-9,CASSSGGGDTQYF,TGTGCCAGCAGCTCAGGGGGTGGAGATACGCAGTATTTT
TRBD1,many,TRBJ2-7,TRBV15,CATSSRTGNPYEQYF,TGTGCCACCAGCAGCCGGACAGGGAACCCCTACGAGCAGTACTTC
TRBD1,NA,TRBJ2-2,TRBV10-3,CAISEWQGARVELFF,TGTGCCATCAGTGAGTGGCAGGGGGCGCGAGTGGAGCTGTTTTTT
TRBD1,many,TRBJ1-2,TRBV5-1,CASSETTGGLARGYTF,TGCGCCAGCAGCGAGACTACAGGGGGCCTAGCACGAGGCTACACCTTC
NA,few,TRBJ1-1,TRBV5-1,CASSFHPKGDYTEAFF,TGCGCCAGCAGCTTCCACCCAAAGGGGGACTACACTGAAGCTTTCTTT
TRBD1,few,TRBJ2-2,TRBV11-3,CASSGRGRSTGELFF,TGTGCCAGCAGCGGCAGGGGGCGATCCACCGGGGAGCTGTTTTTT
TRBD1,many,TRBJ1-5,TRBV20-1,CSASTGEMQPQHF,TGCAGTGCGTCTACAGGGGAGATGCAGCCCCAGCATTTT
TRBD1,once,TRBJ2-2,TRBV6-1,CASRIQGASGELFF,TGTGCCAGCAGGATACAGGGGGCTTCCGGGGAGCTGTTTTTT
NA,few,TRBJ2-5,TRBV29-1,CSVSEETQYF,TGCAGCGTTTCTGAGGAGACCCAGTACTTC
NA,many,TRBJ1-4,TRBV7-6,CASSQSPGPNEKLFF,TGTGCCAGCAGCCAATCTCCGGGCCCTAATGAAAAACTGTTTTTT
TRBD1,NA,TRBJ2-2,TRBV3-1,CACSQQFRTGGKSNTGELFF,TGTGCCTGCAGCCAACAATTCCGGACAGGGGGCAAAAGTAACACCGGGGAGCTGTTTTTT
NA,many,TRBJ2-1,TRBV3-1,CASSLAGLSNEQFF,TGTGCCAGCAGCCTTGCGGGGTTATCAAATGAGCAGTTCTTC
NA,many,TRBJ1-1,TRBV3-1,CASSQDDGERTLLDTEAFF,TGTGCCAGCAGCCAAGATGATGGGGAGAGGACCCTCCTGGACACTGAAGCTTTCTTT
TRBD2,many,TRBJ2-1,TRBV5-4,CASSTSSGGYNEQFF,TGTGCCAGCAGCACCTCTAGCGGGGGGTACAATGAGCAGTTCTTC
TRBD1,many,TRBJ2-5,TRBV24-1,CATSDPGTEETQYF,TGTGCCACCAGTGATCCCGGGACAGAAGAGACCCAGTACTTC
NA,many,TRBJ2-7,TRBV30,CAWTSNLRAGEQYF,TGTGCCTGGACATCAAACCTCAGGGCTGGCGAGCAGTACTTC
NA,many,TRBJ1-1,TRBV7-3,CASSSEGLTEAFF,TGTGCCAGCAGCTCGGAGGGTCTCACTGAAGCTTTCTTT
NA,many,TRBJ2-3,TRBV20-1,CSALPQLFGMDTSTDTQYF,TGCAGTGCTCTGCCCCAGCTTTTCGGAATGGACACTAGCACAGATACGCAGTATTTT
TRBD1,many,TRBJ2-5,TRBV20-1,CGGQVQETQYF,TGCGGCGGACAGGTCCAAGAGACCCAGTACTTC
NA,many,TRBJ2-5,TRBV7-2,CASSPTFGETQYF,TGTGCCAGCAGCCCGACCTTTGGGGAGACCCAGTACTTC
NA,many,TRBJ1-1,TRBV7-9,CASSVSAGAEVTEAFF,TGTGCCAGCAGCGTCTCCGCGGGGGCAGAAGTCACTGAAGCTTTCTTT
NA,many,TRBJ2-2,TRBV11-2,CASSLRAVSAGELFF,TGTGCCAGCAGCTTAAGGGCAGTCTCCGCCGGGGAGCTGTTTTTT
TRBD2,many,TRBJ2-1,TRBV5-5,CASSLGLAGGWQGEQFF,TGTGCCAGCAGCTTGGGTCTAGCGGGGGGGTGGCAAGGTGAGCAGTTCTTC
NA,few,TRBJ2-7,TRBV6-1,CASSSRSPDAYEQYF,TGTGCCAGCTCGTCCCGGTCACCAGATGCCTACGAGCAGTACTTC
NA,many,TRBJ2-7,TRBV4-2,CASSQSGGETTYEQYF,TGTGCCAGCAGCCAATCTGGGGGAGAGACCACCTACGAGCAGTACTTC
NA,many,TRBJ1-6,TRBV7-9,CASSLAEVSPLHF,TGTGCCAGCAGCTTAGCGGAAGTCTCACCCCTCCACTTT